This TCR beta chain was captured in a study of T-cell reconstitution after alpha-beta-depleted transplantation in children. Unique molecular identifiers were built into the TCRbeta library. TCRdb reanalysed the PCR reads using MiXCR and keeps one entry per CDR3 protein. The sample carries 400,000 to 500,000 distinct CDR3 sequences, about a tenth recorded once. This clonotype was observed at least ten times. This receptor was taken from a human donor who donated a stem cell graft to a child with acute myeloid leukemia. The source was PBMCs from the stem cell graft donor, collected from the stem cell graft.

The CDR3 protein is CASSLDGGDTEAFF. CDR3 coding DNA: TGTGCCAGCAGCTTAGACGGTGGGGACACTGAAGCTTTCTTT. The chain joins TRBV7-9 to TRBJ1-1; D remains unclear. Trimming shortened V by 1 base and J by 3 bases, and 9 bases separated the two germline ends. This CDR3 has 14 residues. Germline V CDR1 and CDR2: SEHNR, FQNEAQ (reference sequence).